This T cell receptor (beta chain) was identified during a study of blood T cell repertoires in COVID-19 (TCRdb year 2020). General notes on the study: Samples covering the acute and convalescent phases of COVID-19 were provided by collaborators in the United States, Italy and Spain. The material from the prospective study consisted of cDNA or gDNA derived from T cells, B-cell-depleted T cells, or PBMCs. The dataset comprised deeply sampled blood TCRbeta repertoires from subjects exposed to, actively infected with, or recovered from COVID-19. Samples were obtained from the ongoing ImmuneRACE study (first 160 participants) and from 1,254 subjects provided by 6 global collaborators. Where available, HLA class I and class II types were obtained from metadata supplied by the sample provider rather than from assay-based typing. The sample metadata nearly always contained a de-identified subject ID, COVID-19 status, age in years and sex. The repertoires were released in a freely available public database meant as a resource for research on the immune response to SARS-CoV-2. General conclusions and limits of the study: The amount of clinical and demographic metadata varied by source and participant and was provided uncurated.

The CDR3 spans 13 residues, from the cysteine through the phenylalanine. The entry retains the CDR3 DNA only, 39 bases that are in frame from base 1. Trimming costs V 8 bases and J 1 base, and their ends lie 11 bases apart. In the germline V gene (reference sequence), CDR1 corresponds to MNHEY and CDR2 to SMNVEV. Collaborating institutions collected whole blood in K2EDTA tubes following their own protocols. For TCRbeta analysis, collaborator samples were shipped as frozen whole blood, as isolated PBMCs, or as DNA extracted from either sample type. TCRbeta CDR3 regions were amplified from genomic DNA by means of the immunoSEQ Assay, a bias-controlled multiplex PCR. The authors' analysis ran thus. Nucleated cell counts per sample were estimated from amplification of reference gene primers within the assay. Sequence reads were collapsed and filtered to measure the absolute abundance of every unique TCRbeta CDR3 rearrangement. For each sample, productive Simpson clonality was calculated as the square root of Simpson's diversity index over productive rearrangements. Drawn from immuneACCESS, this table holds only the in-frame rearrangements with V and J called that TCRdb kept. Clones are partly lost; checked studies trace under half to an unresolved V gene and leave the rest unexplained. V, J and clone size are taken as reported in that table, and D and trimming were inferred from the DNA itself. In this sample the table shows about 60,000 clones, approximately 80% of which occur a single time. 5.5% of the sample goes to the ten largest clones.

This clone has a handful of counts. Its binding antigen is unknown. Base qualities are missing; no much larger clone stands one base away. This receptor was taken from a woman aged 65 to 85 with acute or convalescent COVID-19. Sequencing used peripheral blood. The chain joins TRBV27 to TRBJ1-1; the D gene lacks a confident call. The nucleotides are TGTGCCAGCTGCACAACAGCGAACACTGAAGCTTTCTTT. Its protein product is CASCTTANTEAFF.